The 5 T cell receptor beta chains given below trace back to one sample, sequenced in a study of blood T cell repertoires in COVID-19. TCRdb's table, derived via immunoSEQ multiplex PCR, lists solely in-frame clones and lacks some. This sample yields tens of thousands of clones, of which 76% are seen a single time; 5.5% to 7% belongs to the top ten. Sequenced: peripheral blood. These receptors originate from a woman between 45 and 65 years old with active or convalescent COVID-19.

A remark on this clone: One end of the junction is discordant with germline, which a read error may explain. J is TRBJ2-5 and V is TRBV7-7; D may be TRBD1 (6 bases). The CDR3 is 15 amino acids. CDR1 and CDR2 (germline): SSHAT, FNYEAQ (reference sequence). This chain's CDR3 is CASSRTALHQETQYF. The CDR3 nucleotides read TGTGCTAGCAGCCGGACAGCGCTCCACCAAGAGACCCAGTACTTC.

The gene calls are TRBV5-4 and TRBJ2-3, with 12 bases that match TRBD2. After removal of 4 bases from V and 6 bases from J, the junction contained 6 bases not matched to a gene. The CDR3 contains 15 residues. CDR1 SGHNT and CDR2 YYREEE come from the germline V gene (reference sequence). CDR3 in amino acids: CASSPTSGSSDTQYF. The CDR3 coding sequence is TGTGCCAGCAGCCCGACTAGCGGGAGTTCCGATACGCAGTATTTT.

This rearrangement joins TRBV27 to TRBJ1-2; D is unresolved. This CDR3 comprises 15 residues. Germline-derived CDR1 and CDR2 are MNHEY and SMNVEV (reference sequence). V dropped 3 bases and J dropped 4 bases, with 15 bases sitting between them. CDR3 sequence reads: CASSFFQNTFYGYTF. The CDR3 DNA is TGTGCCAGCAGTTTTTTCCAGAACACCTTCTATGGCTACACCTTC.

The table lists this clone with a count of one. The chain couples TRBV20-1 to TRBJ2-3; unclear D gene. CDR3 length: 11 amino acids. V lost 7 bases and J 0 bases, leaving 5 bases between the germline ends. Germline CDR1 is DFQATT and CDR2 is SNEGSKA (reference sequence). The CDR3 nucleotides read TGCAGTGGAGCCAGCACAGATACGCAGTATTTT. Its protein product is CSGASTDTQYF.

Written as DNA, the CDR3 is TGTGCCAGCAGCCAAGGGACAGGGAAAGAGACCCAGTACTTC. Its translation: CASSQGTGKETQYF. V is TRBV5-4 and J is TRBJ2-5, with 9 positions matching TRBD1. V lost 4 bases and J lost 3; bases outside the gene matches: 4. Germline V gene lookup returns CDR1 SGHNT and CDR2 YYREEE (reference sequence). The CDR3 is made up of 14 amino acids.